This T cell receptor (beta chain) originates from a study of OX40 agonist ivuxolimab in advanced cancers. Trimming took 2 bases from V and 7 from J; bases not matched to a gene: 9. This CDR3 spans 16 amino acids. In germline, CDR1 is SGHVS, CDR2 FNYEAQ. Measured with immunoSEQ multiplex PCR; TCRdb has only the in-frame clones, and not every one. Altogether 77,000 or so clones are present, 92% being singletons, with the ten largest covering roughly 10%. The chain joins TRBV7-6 to TRBJ2-1; 9 positions match TRBD2. The receptor's source is an adult with an advanced solid tumor such as melanoma, head and neck, liver or kidney cancer. The sample here was CD4+ or CD8+ T cells sorted from blood, taken in a trial of the OX40 agonist ivuxolimab. This chain's CDR3 is CASSLLRGGEGNEQFF. The CDR3 coding sequence is TGTGCCAGCAGCTTACTACGCGGGGGGGAGGGGAATGAGCAGTTCTTC.